This T cell receptor (beta chain) was identified in a study of blood T cells in healthy people across ages. Findings and limits, study-wide: Naive CD4+ cells and diversity were both higher in long-lived donors than in aged donors. TCR beta diversity, measured per million T cells, fell in a roughly linear way with age. Diversity figures derived from one million T cells were judged to underestimate the true value.

The second PCR ran about 6 to 12 cycles with a sample-barcoded 5' primer and J-beta primers. All cDNA molecules were each tagged by a template-switch adaptor with 12 random nucleotides. TCRdb reprocessed the 5' RACE reads via MiXCR and lists one record per CDR3 protein. Of under 800,000 distinct CDR3 sequences in the sample, approximately 21% were seen once. In this sample, this clonotype turned up a few times. The antigen remains unidentified. The sequenced material came from blood. This TCR was recovered from a man between 65 and 85 years old in good health.

CDR3 bases: TGTGCCAGCAGCTACTTGTTACAGGGCAACGAGCAGTACTTC. Encoded protein: CASSYLLQGNEQYF. The chain joins TRBV3-1 to TRBJ2-7; D possibly corresponds to TRBD1 (6 bases). Germline CDR1 and CDR2: LGHDT and YNNKEL (reference sequence). The CDR3 extends over 14 amino acids. V was shortened by 5 bases and J by 5 bases, with 16 bases between the two germline ends.